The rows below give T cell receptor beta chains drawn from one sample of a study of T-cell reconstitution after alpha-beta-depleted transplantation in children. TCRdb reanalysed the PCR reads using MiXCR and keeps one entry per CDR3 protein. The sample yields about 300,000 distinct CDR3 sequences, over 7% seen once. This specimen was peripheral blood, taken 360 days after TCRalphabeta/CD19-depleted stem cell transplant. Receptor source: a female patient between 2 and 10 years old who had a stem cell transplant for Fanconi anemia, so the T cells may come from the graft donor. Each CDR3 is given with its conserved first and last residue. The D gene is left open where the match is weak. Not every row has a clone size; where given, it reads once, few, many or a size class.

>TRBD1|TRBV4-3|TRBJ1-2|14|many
CASSPGGANYGYTF
TGCGCCAGCAGCCCAGGGGGCGCTAACTATGGCTACACCTTC
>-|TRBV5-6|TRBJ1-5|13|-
CASSLQGFSPQHF
TGTGCCAGCAGCTTGCAGGGGTTTTCGCCCCAGCATTTT
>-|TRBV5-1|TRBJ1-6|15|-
CASTLGRGIGSPLHF
TGCGCCAGCACCCTGGGGAGGGGAATTGGTTCACCCCTCCACTTT
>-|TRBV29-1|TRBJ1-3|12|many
CSVVVSGNTIYF
TGCAGCGTTGTAGTCTCTGGAAACACCATATATTTT
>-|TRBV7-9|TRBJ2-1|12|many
CASSLSTTEQFF
TGTGCCAGCAGCTTATCGACTACTGAGCAGTTCTTC
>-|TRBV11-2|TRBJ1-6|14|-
CASSFTGQNSPLHF
TGTGCCAGCAGCTTTACAGGACAGAATTCACCCCTCCACTTT
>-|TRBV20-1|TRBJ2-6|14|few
CSAGGLIGANVLTF
TGCAGTGCTGGCGGGTTGATTGGGGCCAACGTCCTGACTTTC
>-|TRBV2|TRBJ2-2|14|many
CASSVDSSFRELFF
TGTGCCAGCAGCGTGGACAGCTCCTTTCGGGAGCTGTTTTTT
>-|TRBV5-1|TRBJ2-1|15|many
CASSLWAGNYNEQFF
TGCGCCAGCAGCTTGTGGGCGGGGAACTACAATGAGCAGTTCTTC
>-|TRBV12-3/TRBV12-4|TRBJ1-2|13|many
CASSLIINYGYTF
TGTGCCAGCAGCCTTATAATCAACTATGGCTACACCTTC
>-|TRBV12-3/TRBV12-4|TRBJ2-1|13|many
CASSFPPNPRRFF
TGTGCCAGCAGTTTCCCCCCGAACCCAAGGCGGTTCTTC
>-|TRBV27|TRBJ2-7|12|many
CATGDSSYEQYF
TGTGCCACCGGGGACTCCTCCTACGAGCAGTACTTC
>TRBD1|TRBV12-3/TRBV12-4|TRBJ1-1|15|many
CASRRQGVMNTEAFF
TGTGCCAGCAGGCGACAGGGGGTAATGAACACTGAAGCTTTCTTT
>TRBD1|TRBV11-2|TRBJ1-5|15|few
CASSLGTGGLEPQHF
TGTGCCAGCAGCTTAGGTACAGGGGGCTTGGAGCCCCAGCATTTT
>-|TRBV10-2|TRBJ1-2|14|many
CASSESAARDGYTF
TGCGCCAGCAGTGAGTCGGCTGCCCGGGATGGCTACACCTTC
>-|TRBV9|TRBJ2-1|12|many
CASSSSPNEQFF
TGTGCCAGCAGTTCTAGTCCTAATGAGCAGTTCTTC
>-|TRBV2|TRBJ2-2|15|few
CASTLTGPRTGELFF
TGTGCCAGCACTTTGACCGGGCCTCGCACCGGGGAGCTGTTTTTT
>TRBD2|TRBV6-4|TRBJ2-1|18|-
CALSQIFRLAGDNNEQFF
TGTGCCCTCAGCCAAATTTTTCGACTAGCGGGGGACAACAATGAGCAGTTCTTC
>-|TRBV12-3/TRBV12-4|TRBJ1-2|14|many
CASSLGGGDYGYTF
TGTGCCAGCAGTTTAGGAGGGGGGGACTATGGCTACACCTTC
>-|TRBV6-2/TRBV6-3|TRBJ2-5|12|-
CASSMYQETQYF
TGTGCCAGCAGTATGTACCAAGAGACCCAGTACTTC
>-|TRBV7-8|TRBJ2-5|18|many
CASSLVNREGSDGETQYF
TGTGCCAGCAGCTTAGTGAACAGGGAAGGGTCGGATGGAGAGACCCAGTACTTC
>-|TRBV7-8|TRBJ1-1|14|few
CASIQSTGNTEAFF
TGTGCCAGCATCCAATCGACAGGGAACACTGAAGCTTTCTTT
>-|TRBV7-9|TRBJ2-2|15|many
CASSPLTGLAGELFF
TGTGCCAGCAGCCCCCTGACAGGTCTGGCCGGGGAGCTGTTTTTT
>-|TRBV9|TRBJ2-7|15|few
CASSVGGSGDYEQYF
TGTGCCAGCAGCGTAGGGGGGAGCGGAGACTACGAGCAGTACTTC
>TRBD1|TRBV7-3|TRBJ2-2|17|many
CASSLTGTGGYTGELFF
TGTGCCAGCAGCTTAACAGGAACAGGGGGGTACACCGGGGAGCTGTTTTTT
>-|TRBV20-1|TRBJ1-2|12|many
CSAIPGIYGYTF
TGCAGTGCTATCCCGGGGATCTATGGCTACACCTTC
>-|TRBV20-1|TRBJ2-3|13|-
CSARWGITDTQYF
TGCAGTGCTAGGTGGGGGATCACAGATACGCAGTATTTT
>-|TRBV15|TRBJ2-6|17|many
CATSRDIAQSGANVLTF
TGTGCCACCAGCAGAGATATAGCACAGTCTGGGGCCAACGTCCTGACTTTC
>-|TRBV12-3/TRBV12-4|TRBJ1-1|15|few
CASSFLSLGESEAFF
TGTGCCAGCAGTTTTTTGTCATTGGGGGAGAGTGAAGCTTTCTTT
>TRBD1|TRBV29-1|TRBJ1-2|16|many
CSVEGGQFLANYGYTF
TGCAGCGTTGAAGGGGGACAGTTTCTAGCTAACTATGGCTACACCTTC
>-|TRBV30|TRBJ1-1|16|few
CAWSRITELMNTEAFF
TGTGCCTGGAGTCGAATTACAGAACTCATGAACACTGAAGCTTTCTTT
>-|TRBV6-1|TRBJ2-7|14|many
CASSEPYGSYEQYF
TGTGCCAGCAGTGAACCGTACGGTTCCTACGAGCAGTACTTC
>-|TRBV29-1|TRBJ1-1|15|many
CSVPDFGAPDTEAFF
TGCAGCGTTCCAGACTTCGGGGCTCCGGACACTGAAGCTTTCTTT